This T cell receptor beta chain was sequenced during a study of cytomegalovirus exposure and HLA in healthy donors. Study overall: As released early, the data held approximately 80 million unique TCRs from HLA-typed donors. Study observations and caveats: Some V segments, TRBV6-2 and TRBV6-3 among them, were indistinguishable and were therefore excluded.

Vbeta (60) and Jbeta (13) primers were used in the PCR. The assay was immunoSEQ multiplex PCR, and TCRdb's table has in-frame clones only and misses some. In the table there are around 91,000 clones, under 65% of which are singletons. With regard to this clone: Its antigen is not identified.

The J segment lost 0 bases and the V segment lost 5 bases, leaving 2 bases of the junction unmatched. Germline V gene lookup returns CDR1 SQVTM and CDR2 ANQGSEA. The CDR3 extends over 14 amino acids. V usage is TRBV29-1 and J usage is TRBJ1-5, with TRBD1 matching over 9 bases. This TCR came from a man in his fifties or sixties in good health and CMV-seronegative. Material: PBMCs. CDR3 residues: CSVKGQGSNQPQHF. In nucleotides, the CDR3 is TGCAGCGTTAAGGGACAGGGTAGCAATCAGCCCCAGCATTTT.